A single TCR beta chain is shown here with its context. CDR1 and CDR2 from the germline V gene are SGHKS and YYEKEE (reference sequence). V was pared by 2 bases and J by 6 bases, with 8 bases of the junction left unmatched. The CDR3 runs 14 residues. Study processing details: From reference gene primer amplification, estimates of nucleated cell counts were derived. The data were produced by immunoSEQ multiplex PCR, yet TCRdb's version contains in-frame clones alone and is incomplete. That table gives V, J and clone size, and the DNA gave D and trimming. The repertoire has 95,000 or so clones, 86% of them found once; the top ten carry about 1.2%. This entry comes from a study of blood T cell repertoires in COVID-19. At the level of the study: Samples taken during acute and convalescent COVID-19 were collected in the United States, Italy and Spain. The analysed material was cDNA or gDNA that came from T cells, B-cell-depleted T cells, or PBMCs.

The V call is TRBV5-5, the J call TRBJ2-7; 7 bases align to TRBD1. The material sequenced was peripheral blood. The clonotype comes from a man aged 80 or over with active or convalescent COVID-19. The CDR3 here is CASSFRFSGGEQYF. CDR3 DNA sequence: TGTGCCAGCAGCTTCAGATTTTCAGGGGGCGAGCAGTACTTC.